This T cell receptor beta chain is from a study of blood T cell repertoires in COVID-19. Study details: The origin of the acute and convalescent COVID-19 samples was the United States, Italy and Spain. The analysed material was cDNA or gDNA that came from T cells, B-cell-depleted T cells, or PBMCs.

In Seattle, patients joined the study during active infection and were tracked longitudinally. Source study methods: Reference gene primers were amplified, and this amplification served to estimate nucleated cell counts. Measured with immunoSEQ multiplex PCR; TCRdb has only the in-frame clones, and not every one. The V and J calls and clone size are taken from that table; D and trimming were inferred from the DNA. The table includes about 330,000 clones, over 80% detected once. CDR1 is SQVTM and CDR2 is ANQGSEA in the germline V gene. This CDR3 is 14 amino acids long. The ends lost 7 bases at V and 8 bases at J; junction bases unmatched: 11.

The chain joins TRBV29-1 to TRBJ2-1; 10 bases map to TRBD2. The clonotype was recovered from a man aged 30 to 45 with COVID-19, enrolled during active disease. The specimen sequenced was peripheral blood. CDR3 coding DNA: TGCAGCGCCTCAGCGGGAGGGCCGGGATATGAGCAGTTCTTC. Translated, it gives CSASAGGPGYEQFF.